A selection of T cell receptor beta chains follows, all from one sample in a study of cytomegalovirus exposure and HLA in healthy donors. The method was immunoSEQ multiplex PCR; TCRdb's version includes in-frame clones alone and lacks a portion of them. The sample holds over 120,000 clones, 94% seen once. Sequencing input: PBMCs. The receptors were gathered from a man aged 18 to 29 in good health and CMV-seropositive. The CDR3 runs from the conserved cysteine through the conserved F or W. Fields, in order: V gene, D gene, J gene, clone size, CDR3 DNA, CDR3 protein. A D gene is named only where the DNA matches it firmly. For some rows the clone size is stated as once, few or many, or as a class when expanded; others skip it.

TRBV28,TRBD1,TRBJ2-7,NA,TGTGCCAGCAGTTTGGTCCGGACAGGGACCTACGAGCAGTACTTC,CASSLVRTGTYEQYF
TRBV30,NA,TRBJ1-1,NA,TGTGCCTGGAGTGTACGGGGTTCCGACACTGAAGCTTTCTTT,CAWSVRGSDTEAFF
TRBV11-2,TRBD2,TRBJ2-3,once,TGTGCCAGCAGCTTCGCGGGAGGGCCGGATACGCAGTATTTT,CASSFAGGPDTQYF
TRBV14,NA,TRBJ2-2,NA,TGTGCCAGCAGCCCCTCCGGCGGGCTAGGTGCGACCGGGGAGCTGTTTTTT,CASSPSGGLGATGELFF
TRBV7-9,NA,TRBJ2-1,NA,TGTGCCAGCAGCCCTCCATCAGGACATAAGTTATTCAATGAGCAGTTCTTC,CASSPPSGHKLFNEQFF
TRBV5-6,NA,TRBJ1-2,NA,TGTGCCAGCAGCTTGGTCGTCAGAAACTATGGCTACACCTTC,CASSLVVRNYGYTF
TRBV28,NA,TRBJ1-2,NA,TGTGCCAGCAGTTCCGACAGTGGCTACACCTTC,CASSSDSGYTF
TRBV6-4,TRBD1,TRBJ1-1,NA,TGTGCCAGCAGTGTCACGGGACAGTTGAACACTGAAGCTTTCTTT,CASSVTGQLNTEAFF
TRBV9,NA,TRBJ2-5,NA,TGTGCCAGCAGCGTTCTTGGAGGAGGGGAGACCCAGTACTTC,CASSVLGGGETQYF
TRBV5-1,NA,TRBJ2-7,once,TGCGCCAGCAGCTTGGTTCCGGGGTCCTACGAGCAGTACTTC,CASSLVPGSYEQYF
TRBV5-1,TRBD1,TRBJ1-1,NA,TGCGCCAGCAGCTTAGCCGGTACAGGGGGCGGGTATCCTGAAGCTTTCTTT,CASSLAGTGGGYPEAFF
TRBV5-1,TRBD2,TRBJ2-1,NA,TGCGCCAGCAGCTTGCTGACTAGCGGGGCGGGGGAGCAGTTCTTC,CASSLLTSGAGEQFF
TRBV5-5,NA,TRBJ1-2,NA,TGTGCCAGCAGCTCCGGATGGGCCCCCGGCTACACCTTC,CASSSGWAPGYTF
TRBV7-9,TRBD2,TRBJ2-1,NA,TGTGCCAGCAGCTTTGGACTAGCGGGGATCAATGAGCAGTTCTTC,CASSFGLAGINEQFF
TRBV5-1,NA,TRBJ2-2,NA,TGCGCCAGCAGCTTGGCCGTCCAGGGGGGTGCCGGGGAGCTGTTTTTT,CASSLAVQGGAGELFF
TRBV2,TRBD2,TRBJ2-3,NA,TGTGCCAGCAAATCCGGGACTAGCTCCTTTGGAGATACGCAGTATTTT,CASKSGTSSFGDTQYF
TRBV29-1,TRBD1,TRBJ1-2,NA,TGCAGCGTTGAATCCCGGGCTCAGGGGGATGGCTACACCTTC,CSVESRAQGDGYTF
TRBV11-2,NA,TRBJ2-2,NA,TGTGCCAGCAGCTTAGATCCTCGAGGTTCGACCGGGGAGCTGTTTTTT,CASSLDPRGSTGELFF
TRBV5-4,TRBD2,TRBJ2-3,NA,TGTGCCAGCAGCTTGGAACTAGCGGGAGTAGATACGCAGTATTTT,CASSLELAGVDTQYF
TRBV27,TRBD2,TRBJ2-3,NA,TGTGCCAGCAGTTCCCATAGCGGGAAGGATACGCAGTATTTT,CASSSHSGKDTQYF
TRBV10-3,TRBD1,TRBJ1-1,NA,TGTGCCATCAGTGAGTCGGGACAGAACATGAACACTGAAGCTTTCTTT,CAISESGQNMNTEAFF
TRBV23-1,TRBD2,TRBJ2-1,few,TGCGCCAGCAGTCTCATCCGGCGGGAGGGCAGGAATGAGCAGTTCTTC,CASSLIRREGRNEQFF
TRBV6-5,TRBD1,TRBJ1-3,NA,TGTGCCAGCAGACGGGGACAGATCTCTGGAAACACCATATATTTT,CASRRGQISGNTIYF
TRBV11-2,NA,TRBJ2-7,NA,TGTGCCAGCAGCACCGTGAGGGCGGGTAGAGAGAGTCCCTACGAGCAGTACTTC,CASSTVRAGRESPYEQYF
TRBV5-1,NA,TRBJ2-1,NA,TGCGCCAGCAGCCTGGGAGTAGCTGCGAGCAATGAGCAGTTCTTC,CASSLGVAASNEQFF
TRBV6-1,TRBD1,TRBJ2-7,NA,TGTGCCAGCAGCCGGGACAGGGAGGTTAGCGAGCAGTACTTC,CASSRDREVSEQYF
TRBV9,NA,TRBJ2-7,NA,TGTGCCAGCAGCGTAGGCGAAGCGGCCCATCACTACGAGCAGTACTTC,CASSVGEAAHHYEQYF
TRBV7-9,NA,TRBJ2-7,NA,TGTGCCAGCAGCTTAGGGACTTCGAACCACGAGCAGTACTTC,CASSLGTSNHEQYF
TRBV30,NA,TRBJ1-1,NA,TGTGCCTGGTCTTCGGGGGACACTGAAGCTTTCTTT,CAWSSGDTEAFF
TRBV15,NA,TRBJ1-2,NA,TGTGCCACCAGCAGAAGGGACATTCGGCTCTATGGCTACACCTTC,CATSRRDIRLYGYTF
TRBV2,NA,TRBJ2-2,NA,TGTGCCAGCAGTGTAGGTAGCGGACCCACCGGGGAGCTGTTTTTT,CASSVGSGPTGELFF
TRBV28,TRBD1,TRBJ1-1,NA,TGTGCCAGCAGTTTAGACCCTGACAGGGGAATCACTGAAGCTTTCTTT,CASSLDPDRGITEAFF
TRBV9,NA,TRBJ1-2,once,TGTGCCAGCAGCTCCGCGGGGCAGAGTTATAACTATGGCTACACCTTC,CASSSAGQSYNYGYTF
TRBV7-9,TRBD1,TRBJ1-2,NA,TGTGCCAGCAGCTGGGGACAGAGTTATGGCTACACCTTC,CASSWGQSYGYTF
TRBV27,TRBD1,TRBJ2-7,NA,TGTGCCAGCAGGCGGACAGGGGGAGATGACGAGCAGTACTTC,CASRRTGGDDEQYF
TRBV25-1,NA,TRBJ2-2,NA,TGTGCCAGCAGTGAATACTTTGACAGCCTCACCGGGGAGCTGTTTTTT,CASSEYFDSLTGELFF
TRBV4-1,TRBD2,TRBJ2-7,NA,TGCGCCAGCAGCCAAGGACTAGCGACCTACGAGCAGTACTTC,CASSQGLATYEQYF
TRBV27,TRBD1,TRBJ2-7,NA,TGTGCCAGCAGTTTAATCTCCGGGACAGGGATCTACGAGCAGTACTTC,CASSLISGTGIYEQYF
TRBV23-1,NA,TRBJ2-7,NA,TGCGCCAGCAGTCACACCGGGACAACGCTTGACGAGCAGTACTTC,CASSHTGTTLDEQYF
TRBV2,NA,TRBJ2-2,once,TGTGCCAGCAGCCCCCGGAGGTCGGACGCCGGGGAGCTGTTTTTT,CASSPRRSDAGELFF
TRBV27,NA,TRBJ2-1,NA,TGTGCCAGCGGAGTCCATGAGCAGTTCTTC,CASGVHEQFF
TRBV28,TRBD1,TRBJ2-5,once,TGTGCCAGCAGCCCCCAGACAGGGTTGGGGCAAGAGACCCAGTACTTC,CASSPQTGLGQETQYF
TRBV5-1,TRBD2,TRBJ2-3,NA,TGCGCCAGCAGCCCCCAGGGCCGTAACGGCGGCGGGAGCTCCTTTCGTCGTTGCACAGATACGCAGTATTTT,CASSPQGRNGGGSSFRRCTDTQYF
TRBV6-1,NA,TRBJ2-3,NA,TGTGCCAGCAGTGAATGGGGAGGCGGTAACACAGATACGCAGTATTTT,CASSEWGGGNTDTQYF
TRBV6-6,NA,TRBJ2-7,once,TGTGCCAGCAGTTACTCTGACCTAGAAACGGCCTACGAGCAGTACTTC,CASSYSDLETAYEQYF
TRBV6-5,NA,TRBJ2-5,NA,TGTGCCAGCAGTTCCGTTAGTACGCGAGGGAAAGAGACCCAGTACTTC,CASSSVSTRGKETQYF
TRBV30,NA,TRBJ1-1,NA,TGTGCCTGGAATCGAGGGTTCCAGAACACTGAAGCTTTCTTT,CAWNRGFQNTEAFF
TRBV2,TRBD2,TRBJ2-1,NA,TGTGCCAGCAGTGACCCTAGCGGGAGCTCCTACAATGAGCAGTTCTTC,CASSDPSGSSYNEQFF
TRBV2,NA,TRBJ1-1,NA,TGTGCCAGCATTTTCCAGGGGACGAACACTGAAGCTTTCTTT,CASIFQGTNTEAFF
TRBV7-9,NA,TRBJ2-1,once,TGTGCCAGCGACATAACAGGGTACACCTACAATGAGCAGTTCTTC,CASDITGYTYNEQFF
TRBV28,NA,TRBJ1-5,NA,TGTGCCAGCAGAAGCCCTCAGGGAGGTTCCGTCAATCAGCCCCAGCATTTT,CASRSPQGGSVNQPQHF
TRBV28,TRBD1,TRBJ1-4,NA,TGTGCCAGCAGTCCGTCAGGGGGCCCAAATGAAAAACTGTTTTTT,CASSPSGGPNEKLFF
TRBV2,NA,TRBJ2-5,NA,TGTGCCAGCAGTGGGAGAGGGGAGACCCAGTACTTC,CASSGRGETQYF
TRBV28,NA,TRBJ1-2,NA,TGTGCCAGCAGTTTTGAGGGGGAATTCTATGGCTACACCTTC,CASSFEGEFYGYTF
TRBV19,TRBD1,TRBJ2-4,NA,TGTGCCAGTGCCTTACAGGGGCGCAACATTCAGTACTTC,CASALQGRNIQYF
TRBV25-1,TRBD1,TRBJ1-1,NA,TGTGCCAGCAGTGCCCGGGACAGGGGAGGGACTGAAGCTTTCTTT,CASSARDRGGTEAFF
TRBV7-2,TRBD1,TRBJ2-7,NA,TGTGCCAGCAGCTCGCAGGGACAGTTCGTCTACGAGCAGTACTTC,CASSSQGQFVYEQYF
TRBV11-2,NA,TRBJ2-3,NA,TGTGCCAGCAGCCCCGACCCACAGGTCCTTAGCACAGATACGCAGTATTTT,CASSPDPQVLSTDTQYF
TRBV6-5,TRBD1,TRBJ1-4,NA,TGTGCCAGCAGTCATCAGGGGGGTGATGAAAAACTGTTTTTT,CASSHQGGDEKLFF
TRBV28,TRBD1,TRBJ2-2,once,TGTGCCAGCAGTTTGGCGGACAGGAGACCCACGAACACCGGGGAGCTGTTTTTT,CASSLADRRPTNTGELFF